The clone carrying this T cell receptor beta chain was seen more than once but under ten times. Its antigen is not identified. Amplification targeted TCR beta CDR3 regions from RNA transcripts. Carried out on the TCR CDR3, a first-round RT-PCR used the HTBI primer set. TCRdb ran MiXCR on the multiplex PCR reads and lists one entry per CDR3 protein. Of about 510,000 distinct CDR3 sequences listed, 12% to 15% are singletons. This specimen comes from a study of T cells in Graves' hyperthyroidism and ophthalmopathy. Study context: Upon initial diagnosis and before any treatment, peripheral blood was collected.

Study-wide points: Most thyroid clonotypes that were expanded above 0.001 also turned up in blood.

Stable Graves' hyperthyroidism denoted no ophthalmopathy progression over 18 months. On the basis of clinical symptoms, serum thyroxine and TRAb, thyroid ultrasound and orbital computed tomography, diagnoses were made. V was pared by 4 bases and J by 3 bases, with 19 bases between. Germline CDR1 SGDLS, CDR2 YYNGEE. The CDR3 loop spans 16 amino acids. This sequence was found in a woman aged 40 to 55 with Graves' hyperthyroidism. Sample: blood. This chain links TRBV9 with TRBJ1-1; maybe TRBD1 (6 bases). The CDR3, as DNA: TGTGCCAGCAGCCACCAAATCGGGGGGGCCGACACTGAAGCTTTCTTT. Its translation is CASSHQIGGADTEAFF. The entire variable domain, with the rest obtained from reference TRBV9 and TRBJ1-1, is as follows: DSGVTQTPKHLITATGQRVTLRCSPRSGDLSVYWYQQSLDQGLQFLIQYYNGEERAKGNILERFSAQQFPDLHSELNLSSLELGDSALYFCASSHQIGGADTEAFFGQGTRLTVV.